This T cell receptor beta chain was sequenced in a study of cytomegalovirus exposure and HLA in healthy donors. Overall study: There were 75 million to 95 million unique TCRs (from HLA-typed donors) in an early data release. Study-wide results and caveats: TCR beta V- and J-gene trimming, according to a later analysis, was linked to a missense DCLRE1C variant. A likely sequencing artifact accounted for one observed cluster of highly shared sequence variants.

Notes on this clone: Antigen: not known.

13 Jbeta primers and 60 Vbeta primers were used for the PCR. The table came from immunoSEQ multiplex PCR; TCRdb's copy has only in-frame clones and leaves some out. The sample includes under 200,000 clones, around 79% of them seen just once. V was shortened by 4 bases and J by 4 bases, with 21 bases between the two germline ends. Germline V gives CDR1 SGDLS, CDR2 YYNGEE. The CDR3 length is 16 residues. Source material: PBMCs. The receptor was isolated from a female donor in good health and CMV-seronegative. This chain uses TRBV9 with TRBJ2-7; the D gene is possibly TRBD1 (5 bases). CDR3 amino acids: CASSPRPTAIGYEQYF. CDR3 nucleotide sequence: TGTGCCAGCAGCCCCCGACCGACAGCCATCGGATACGAGCAGTACTTC. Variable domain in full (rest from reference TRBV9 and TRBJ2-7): DSGVTQTPKHLITATGQRVTLRCSPRSGDLSVYWYQQSLDQGLQFLIQYYNGEERAKGNILERFSAQQFPDLHSELNLSSLELGDSALYFCASSPRPTAIGYEQYFGPGTRLTVT.